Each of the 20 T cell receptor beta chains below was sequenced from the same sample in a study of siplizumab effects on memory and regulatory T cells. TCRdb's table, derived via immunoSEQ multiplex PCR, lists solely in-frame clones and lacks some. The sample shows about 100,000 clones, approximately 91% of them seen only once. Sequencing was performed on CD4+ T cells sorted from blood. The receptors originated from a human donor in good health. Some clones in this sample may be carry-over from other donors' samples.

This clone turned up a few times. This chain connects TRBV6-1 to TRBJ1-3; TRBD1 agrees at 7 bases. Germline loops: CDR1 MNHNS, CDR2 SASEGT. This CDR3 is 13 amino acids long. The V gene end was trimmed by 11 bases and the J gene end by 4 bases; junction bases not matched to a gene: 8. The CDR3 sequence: CACITGAGNTIYF. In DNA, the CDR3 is TGTGCCTGCATTACAGGGGCCGGAAACACCATATATTTT.

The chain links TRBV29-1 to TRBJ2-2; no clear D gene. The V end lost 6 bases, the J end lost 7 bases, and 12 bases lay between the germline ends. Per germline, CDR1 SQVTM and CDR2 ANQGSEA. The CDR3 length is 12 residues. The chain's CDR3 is CSVTKTDGELFF. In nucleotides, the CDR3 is TGCAGCGTAACTAAGACTGACGGGGAGCTGTTTTTT.

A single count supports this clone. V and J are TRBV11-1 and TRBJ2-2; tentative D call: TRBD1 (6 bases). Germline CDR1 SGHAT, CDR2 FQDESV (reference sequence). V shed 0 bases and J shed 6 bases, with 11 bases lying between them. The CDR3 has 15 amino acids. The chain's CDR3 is CASSLATGYPGELFF. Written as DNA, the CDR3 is TGTGCCAGCAGCTTAGCCACAGGGTACCCCGGGGAGCTGTTTTTT.

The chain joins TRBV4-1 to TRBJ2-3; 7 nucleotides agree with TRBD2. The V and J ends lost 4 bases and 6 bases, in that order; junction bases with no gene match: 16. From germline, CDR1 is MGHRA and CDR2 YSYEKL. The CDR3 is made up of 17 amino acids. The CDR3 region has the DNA TGCGCCAGCAGCCTCACACCCCGACTAGCCGCCGGTGATACGCAGTATTTT. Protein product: CASSLTPRLAAGDTQYF.

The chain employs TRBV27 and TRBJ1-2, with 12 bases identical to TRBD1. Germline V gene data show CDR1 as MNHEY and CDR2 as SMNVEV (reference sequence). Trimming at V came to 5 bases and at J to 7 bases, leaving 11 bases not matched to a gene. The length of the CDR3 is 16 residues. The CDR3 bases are TGTGCCAGCAGTCTTACCGGGGACAGGGGGCGTAGTGGCTACACCTTC. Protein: CASSLTGDRGRSGYTF.

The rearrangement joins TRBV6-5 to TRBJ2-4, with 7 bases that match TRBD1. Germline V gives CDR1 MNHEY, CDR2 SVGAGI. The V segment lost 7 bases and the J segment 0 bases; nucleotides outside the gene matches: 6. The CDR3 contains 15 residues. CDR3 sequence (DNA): TGTGCCAGCAATGCAGGGGGAATAGCCAAAAACATTCAGTACTTC. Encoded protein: CASNAGGIAKNIQYF.

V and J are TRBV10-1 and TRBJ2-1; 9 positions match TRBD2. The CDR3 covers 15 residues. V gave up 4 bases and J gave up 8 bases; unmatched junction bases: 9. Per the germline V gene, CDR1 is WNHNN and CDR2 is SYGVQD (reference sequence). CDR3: CASSVGGRAIDEQFF. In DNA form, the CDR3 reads TGCGCCAGCAGTGTCGGCGGGAGGGCCATCGATGAGCAGTTCTTC.

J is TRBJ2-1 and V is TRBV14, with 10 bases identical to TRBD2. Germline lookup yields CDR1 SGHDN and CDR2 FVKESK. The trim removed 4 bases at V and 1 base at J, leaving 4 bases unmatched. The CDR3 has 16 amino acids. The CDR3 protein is CASSPPSGRSYNEQFF. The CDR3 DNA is TGTGCCAGCAGCCCCCCTAGCGGGAGATCCTACAATGAGCAGTTCTTC.

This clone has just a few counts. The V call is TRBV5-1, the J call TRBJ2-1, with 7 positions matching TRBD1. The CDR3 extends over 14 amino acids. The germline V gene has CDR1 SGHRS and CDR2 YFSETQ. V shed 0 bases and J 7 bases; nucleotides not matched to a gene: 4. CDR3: CASSLGQGKNEQFF. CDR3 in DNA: TGCGCCAGCAGCTTGGGACAGGGTAAAAATGAGCAGTTCTTC.

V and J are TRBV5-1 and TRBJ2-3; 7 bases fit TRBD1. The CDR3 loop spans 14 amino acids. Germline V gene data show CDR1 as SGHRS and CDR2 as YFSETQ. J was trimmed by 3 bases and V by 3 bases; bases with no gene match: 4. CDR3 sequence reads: CASSSIQGTDTQYF. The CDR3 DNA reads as TGCGCCAGCAGCTCCATACAGGGGACAGATACGCAGTATTTT.

The CDR3 DNA is TGTGCCAGCAGTCTACCGGGGGGCTGGGAAGCTTTCTTT. Its protein is CASSLPGGWEAFF. The chain uses TRBV28 and TRBJ1-1; perhaps TRBD1 as D (6 bases). The CDR3 consists of 13 residues. The germline V gene has CDR1 MDHEN and CDR2 SYDVKM. V gave up 5 bases and J gave up 8 bases, with 15 bases separating them.

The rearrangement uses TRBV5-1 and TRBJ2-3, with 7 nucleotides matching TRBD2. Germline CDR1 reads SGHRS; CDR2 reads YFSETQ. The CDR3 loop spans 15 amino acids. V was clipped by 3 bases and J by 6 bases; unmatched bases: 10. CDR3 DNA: TGCGCCAGCAGCTCCTCTAGCGGAGTTAGGGATACGCAGTATTTT. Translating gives CASSSSSGVRDTQYF.

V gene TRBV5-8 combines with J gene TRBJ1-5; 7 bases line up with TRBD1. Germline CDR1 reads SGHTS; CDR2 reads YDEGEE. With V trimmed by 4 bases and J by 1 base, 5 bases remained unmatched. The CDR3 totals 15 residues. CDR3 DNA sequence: TGTGCCAGCAGCAGATCACAGGGGAGCAATCAGCCCCAGCATTTT. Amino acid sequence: CASSRSQGSNQPQHF.

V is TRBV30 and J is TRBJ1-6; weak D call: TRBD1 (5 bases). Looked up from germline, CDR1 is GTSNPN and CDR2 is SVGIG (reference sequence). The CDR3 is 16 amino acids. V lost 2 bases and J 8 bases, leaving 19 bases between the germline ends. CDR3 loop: CAWSTGRARGDSPLHF. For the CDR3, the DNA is TGTGCCTGGAGTACGGGCAGGGCCCGAGGGGATTCACCCCTCCACTTT.

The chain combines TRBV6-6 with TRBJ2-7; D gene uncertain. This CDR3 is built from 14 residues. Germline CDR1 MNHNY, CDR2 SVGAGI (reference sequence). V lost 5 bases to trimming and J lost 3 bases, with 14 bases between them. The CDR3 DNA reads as TGTGCCAGCAGTGGAGCCGGCCGCATCTACGAGCAGTACTTC. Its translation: CASSGAGRIYEQYF.

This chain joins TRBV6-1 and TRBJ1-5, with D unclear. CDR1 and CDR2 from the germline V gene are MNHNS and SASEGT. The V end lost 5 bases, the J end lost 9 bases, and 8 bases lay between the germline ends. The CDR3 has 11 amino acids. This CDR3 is CASSSSGPQHF. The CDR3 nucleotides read TGTGCCAGCAGTTCCTCCGGGCCCCAGCATTTT.

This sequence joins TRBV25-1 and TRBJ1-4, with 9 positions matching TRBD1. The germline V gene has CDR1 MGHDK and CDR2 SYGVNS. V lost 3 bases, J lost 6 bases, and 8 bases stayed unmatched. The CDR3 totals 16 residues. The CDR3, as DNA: TGTGCCAGCAGTGATCCTCCGGGACAGGGACATGAAAAACTGTTTTTT. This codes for CASSDPPGQGHEKLFF. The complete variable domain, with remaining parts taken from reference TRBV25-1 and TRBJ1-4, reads EADIYQTPRYLVIGTGKKITLECSQTMGHDKMYWYQQDPGMELHLIHYSYGVNSTEKGDLSSESTVSRIRTEHFPLTLESARPSHTSQYLCASSDPPGQGHEKLFFGSGTQLSVL.

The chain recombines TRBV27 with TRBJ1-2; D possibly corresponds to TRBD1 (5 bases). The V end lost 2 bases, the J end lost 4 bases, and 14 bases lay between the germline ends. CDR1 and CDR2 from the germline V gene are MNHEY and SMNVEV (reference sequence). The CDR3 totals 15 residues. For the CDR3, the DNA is TGTGCCAGCAGTTTAGAAGCGGGGCCCCGCTATGGCTACACCTTC. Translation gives CASSLEAGPRYGYTF.

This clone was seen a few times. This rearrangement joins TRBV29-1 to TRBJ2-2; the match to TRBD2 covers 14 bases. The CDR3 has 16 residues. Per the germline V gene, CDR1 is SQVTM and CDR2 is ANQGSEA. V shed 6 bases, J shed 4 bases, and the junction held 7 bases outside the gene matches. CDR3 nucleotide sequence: TGCAGCGTCGTAGGACTAGCGGGAGGTTTCACCGGGGAGCTGTTTTTT. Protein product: CSVVGLAGGFTGELFF.

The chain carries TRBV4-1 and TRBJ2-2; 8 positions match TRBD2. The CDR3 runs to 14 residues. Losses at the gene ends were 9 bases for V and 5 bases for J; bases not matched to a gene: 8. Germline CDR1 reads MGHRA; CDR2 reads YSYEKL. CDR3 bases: TGCGCCAGTAGACAAGCGGGAGAAACCGGGGAGCTGTTTTTT. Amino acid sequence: CASRQAGETGELFF.